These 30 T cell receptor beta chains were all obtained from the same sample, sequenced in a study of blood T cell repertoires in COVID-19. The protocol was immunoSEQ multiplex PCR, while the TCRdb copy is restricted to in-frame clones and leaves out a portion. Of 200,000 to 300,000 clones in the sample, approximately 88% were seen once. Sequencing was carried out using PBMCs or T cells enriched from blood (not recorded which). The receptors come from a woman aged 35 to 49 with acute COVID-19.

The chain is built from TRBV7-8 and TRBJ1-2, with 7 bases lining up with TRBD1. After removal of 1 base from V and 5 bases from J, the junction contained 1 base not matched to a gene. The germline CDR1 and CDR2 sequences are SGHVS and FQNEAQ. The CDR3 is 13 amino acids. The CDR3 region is CASSLEGAYGYTF. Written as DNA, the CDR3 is TGTGCCAGCAGCTTAGAGGGGGCTTATGGCTACACCTTC.

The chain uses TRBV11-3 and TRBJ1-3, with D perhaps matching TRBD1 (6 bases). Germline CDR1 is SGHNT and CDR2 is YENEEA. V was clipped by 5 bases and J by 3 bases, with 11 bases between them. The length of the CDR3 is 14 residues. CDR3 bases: TGTGCCAGCAGCCCGGACAGATTTGGAAACACCATATATTTT. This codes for CASSPDRFGNTIYF.

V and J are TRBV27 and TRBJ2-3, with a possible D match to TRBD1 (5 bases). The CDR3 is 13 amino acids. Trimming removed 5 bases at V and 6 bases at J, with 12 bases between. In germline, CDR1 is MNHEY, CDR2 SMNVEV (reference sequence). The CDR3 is CASSRPPGDTQYF. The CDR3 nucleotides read TGTGCCAGCAGTCGACCGCCAGGGGATACGCAGTATTTT.

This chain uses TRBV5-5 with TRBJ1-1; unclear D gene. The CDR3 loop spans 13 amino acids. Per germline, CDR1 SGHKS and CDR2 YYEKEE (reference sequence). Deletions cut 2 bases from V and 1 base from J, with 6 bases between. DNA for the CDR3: TGTGCCAGCAGCTTCCCGAGGAACACTGAAGCTTTCTTT. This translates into CASSFPRNTEAFF.

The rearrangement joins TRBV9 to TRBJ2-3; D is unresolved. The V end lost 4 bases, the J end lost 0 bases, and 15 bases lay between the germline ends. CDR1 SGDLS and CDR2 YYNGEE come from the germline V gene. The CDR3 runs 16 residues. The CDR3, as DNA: TGTGCCAGCAGCCCCACCGCTGCGGTTAGCACAGATACGCAGTATTTT. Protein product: CASSPTAAVSTDTQYF.

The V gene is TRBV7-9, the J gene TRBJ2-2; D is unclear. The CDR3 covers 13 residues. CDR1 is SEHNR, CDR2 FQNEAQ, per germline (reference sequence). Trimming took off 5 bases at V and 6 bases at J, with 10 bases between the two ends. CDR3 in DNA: TGTGCCAGCAGCCCCGCGAGCGCCGGGGAGCTGTTTTTT. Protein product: CASSPASAGELFF.

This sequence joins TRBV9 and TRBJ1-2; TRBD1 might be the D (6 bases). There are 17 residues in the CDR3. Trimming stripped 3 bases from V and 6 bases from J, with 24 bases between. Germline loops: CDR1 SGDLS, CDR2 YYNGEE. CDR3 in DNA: TGTGCCAGCAGCGCCATTTCCCGGGACATCGTGTTAAATGGCTACACCTTC. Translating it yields CASSAISRDIVLNGYTF.

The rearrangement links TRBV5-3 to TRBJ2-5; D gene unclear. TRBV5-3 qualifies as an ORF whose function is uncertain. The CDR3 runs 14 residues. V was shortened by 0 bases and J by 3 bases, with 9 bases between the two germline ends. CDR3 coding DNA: TGTGCCAGAAGCTTGGCCGCGAGAGAAGAGACCCAGTACTTC. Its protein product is CARSLAAREETQYF.

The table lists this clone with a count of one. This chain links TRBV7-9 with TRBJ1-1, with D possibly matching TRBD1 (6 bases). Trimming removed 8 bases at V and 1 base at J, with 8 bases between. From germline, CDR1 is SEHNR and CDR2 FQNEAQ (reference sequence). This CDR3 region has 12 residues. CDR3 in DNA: TGTGCCAGCGGGGGCGAGAACACTGAAGCTTTCTTT. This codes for CASGGENTEAFF.

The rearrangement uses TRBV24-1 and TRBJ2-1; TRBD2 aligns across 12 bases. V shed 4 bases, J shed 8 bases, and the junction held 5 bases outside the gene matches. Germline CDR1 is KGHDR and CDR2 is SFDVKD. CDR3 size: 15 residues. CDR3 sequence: CATSEGRLAGDEQFF. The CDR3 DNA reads TGTGCCACCAGTGAAGGTAGACTAGCGGGGGATGAGCAGTTCTTC.

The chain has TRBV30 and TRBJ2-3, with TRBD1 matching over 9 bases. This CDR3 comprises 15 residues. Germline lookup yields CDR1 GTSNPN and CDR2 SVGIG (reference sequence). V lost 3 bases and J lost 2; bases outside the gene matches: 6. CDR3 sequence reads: CAWRIGQGTTDTQYF. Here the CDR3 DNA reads TGTGCCTGGAGAATCGGACAGGGGACCACAGATACGCAGTATTTT. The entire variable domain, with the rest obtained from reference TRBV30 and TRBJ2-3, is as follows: SQTIHQWPATLVQPVGSPLSLECTVEGTSNPNLYWYRQAAGRGLQLLFYSVGIGQISSEVPQNLSASRPQDRQFILSSKKLLLSDSGFYLCAWRIGQGTTDTQYFGPGTRLTVL.

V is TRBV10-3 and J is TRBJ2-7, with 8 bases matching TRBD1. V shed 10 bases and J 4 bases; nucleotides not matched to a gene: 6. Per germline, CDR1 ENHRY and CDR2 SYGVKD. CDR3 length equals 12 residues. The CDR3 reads CATTGGGYEQYF. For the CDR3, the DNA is TGTGCCACTACAGGGGGTGGTTACGAGCAGTACTTC.

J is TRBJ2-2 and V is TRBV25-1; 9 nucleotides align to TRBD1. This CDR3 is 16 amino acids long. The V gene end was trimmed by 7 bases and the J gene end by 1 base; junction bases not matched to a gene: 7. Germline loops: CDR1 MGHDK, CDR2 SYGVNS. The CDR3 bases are TGTGCCAGCAAACCACTGGGACAGGGGAACACCGGGGAGCTGTTTTTT. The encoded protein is CASKPLGQGNTGELFF.

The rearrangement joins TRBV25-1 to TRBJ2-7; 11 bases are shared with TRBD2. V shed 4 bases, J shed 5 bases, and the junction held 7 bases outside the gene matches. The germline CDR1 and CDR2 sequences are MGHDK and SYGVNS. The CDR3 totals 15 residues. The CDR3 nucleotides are TGTGCCAGCAGTGGAACTAGCGGGAGCCCAGACGAGCAGTACGTC. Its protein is CASSGTSGSPDEQYV.

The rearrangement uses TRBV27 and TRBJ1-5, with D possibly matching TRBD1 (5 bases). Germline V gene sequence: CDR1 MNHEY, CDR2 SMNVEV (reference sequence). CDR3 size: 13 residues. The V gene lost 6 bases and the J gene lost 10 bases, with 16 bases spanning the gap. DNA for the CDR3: TGTGCCAGCAGACAGGACCGTGACGGCCCCCAGCATTTT. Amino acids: CASRQDRDGPQHF.

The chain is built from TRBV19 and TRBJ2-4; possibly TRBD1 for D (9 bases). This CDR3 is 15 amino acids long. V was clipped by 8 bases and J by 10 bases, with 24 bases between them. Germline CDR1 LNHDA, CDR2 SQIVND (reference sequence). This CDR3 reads CASLGTGLPGGIQYF. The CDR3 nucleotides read TGTGCCAGTCTCGGGACAGGGCTCCCGGGAGGGATTCAGTACTTC.

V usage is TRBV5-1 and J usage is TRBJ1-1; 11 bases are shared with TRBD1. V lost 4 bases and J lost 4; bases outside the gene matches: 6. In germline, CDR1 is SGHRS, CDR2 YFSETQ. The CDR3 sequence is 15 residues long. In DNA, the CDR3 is TGCGCCAGCAGCGATCCCGGGACAGGGGGCACTGAAGCTTTCTTT. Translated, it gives CASSDPGTGGTEAFF.

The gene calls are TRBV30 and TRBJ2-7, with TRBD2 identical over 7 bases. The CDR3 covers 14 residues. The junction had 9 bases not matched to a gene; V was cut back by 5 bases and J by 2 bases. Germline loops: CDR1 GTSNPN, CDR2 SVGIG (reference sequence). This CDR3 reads CAWASGGRTYEQYF. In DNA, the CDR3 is TGTGCCTGGGCCTCGGGAGGCAGGACCTACGAGCAGTACTTC.

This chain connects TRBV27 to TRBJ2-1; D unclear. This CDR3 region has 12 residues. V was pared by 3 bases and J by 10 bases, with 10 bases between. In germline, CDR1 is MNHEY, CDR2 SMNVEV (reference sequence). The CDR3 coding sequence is TGTGCCAGCAGTTTCGTCTCCGGGGAGCAGTTCTTC. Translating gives CASSFVSGEQFF.

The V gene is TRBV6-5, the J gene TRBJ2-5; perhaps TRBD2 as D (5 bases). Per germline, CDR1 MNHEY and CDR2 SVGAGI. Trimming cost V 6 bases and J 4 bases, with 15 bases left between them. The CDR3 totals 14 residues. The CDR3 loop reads CASSRPGRGETQYF. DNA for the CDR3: TGTGCCAGCAGCCGACCTGGGAGAGGAGAGACCCAGTACTTC.

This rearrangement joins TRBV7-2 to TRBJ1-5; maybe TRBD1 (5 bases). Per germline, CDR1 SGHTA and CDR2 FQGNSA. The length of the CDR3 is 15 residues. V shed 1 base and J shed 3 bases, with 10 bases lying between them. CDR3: CASSLGGRNNQPQHF. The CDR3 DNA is TGTGCCAGCAGCTTAGGGGGCAGAAACAATCAGCCCCAGCATTTT.

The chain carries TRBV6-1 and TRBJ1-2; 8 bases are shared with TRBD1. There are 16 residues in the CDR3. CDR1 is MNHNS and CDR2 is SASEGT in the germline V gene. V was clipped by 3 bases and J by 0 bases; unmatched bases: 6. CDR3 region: CASSETGVYTNYGYTF. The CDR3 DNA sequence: TGTGCCAGCAGTGAGACAGGGGTCTATACTAACTATGGCTACACCTTC.

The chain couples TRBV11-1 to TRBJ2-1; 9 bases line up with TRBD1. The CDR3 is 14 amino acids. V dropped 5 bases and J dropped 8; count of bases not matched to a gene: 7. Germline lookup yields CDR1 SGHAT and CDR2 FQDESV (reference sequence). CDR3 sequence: CASSTTQGADEQFF. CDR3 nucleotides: TGTGCCAGCAGCACAACACAGGGGGCAGATGAGCAGTTCTTC.

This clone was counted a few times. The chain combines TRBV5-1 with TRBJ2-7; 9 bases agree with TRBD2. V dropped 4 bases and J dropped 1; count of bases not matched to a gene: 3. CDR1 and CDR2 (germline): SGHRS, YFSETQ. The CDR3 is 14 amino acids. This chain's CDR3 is CASSAAGGSYEQYF. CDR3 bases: TGCGCCAGCAGCGCGGCGGGAGGGTCCTACGAGCAGTACTTC.

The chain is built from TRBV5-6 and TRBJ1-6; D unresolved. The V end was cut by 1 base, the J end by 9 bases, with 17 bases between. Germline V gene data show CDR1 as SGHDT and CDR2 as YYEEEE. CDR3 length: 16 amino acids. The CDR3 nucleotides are TGTGCCAGCAGCTTGTGGGGAGAAGGAGGCCGTTCACCCCTCCACTTT. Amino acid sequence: CASSLWGEGGRSPLHF.

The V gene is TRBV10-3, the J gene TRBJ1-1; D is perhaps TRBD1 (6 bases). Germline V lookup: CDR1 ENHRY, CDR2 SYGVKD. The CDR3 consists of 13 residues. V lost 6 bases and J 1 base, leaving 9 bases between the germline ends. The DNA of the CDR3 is TGTGCCATCAGGATACAGGGGAACACTGAAGCTTTCTTT. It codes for CAIRIQGNTEAFF.

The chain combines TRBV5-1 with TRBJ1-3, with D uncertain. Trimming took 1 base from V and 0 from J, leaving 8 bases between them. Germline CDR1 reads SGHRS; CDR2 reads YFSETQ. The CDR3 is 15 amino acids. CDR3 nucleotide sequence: TGCGCCAGCAGCTTGTGGCAGAACTCTGGAAACACCATATATTTT. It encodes CASSLWQNSGNTIYF.

CDR3 amino acids: CASSRDRGYGYTF. CDR3 DNA sequence: TGTGCCAGCAGTCGGGACAGGGGTTATGGCTACACCTTC. This sequence joins TRBV12-3 or TRBV12-4 and TRBJ1-2, with 10 bases identical to TRBD1. The CDR3 extends over 13 amino acids. Trimming at V came to 5 bases and at J to 5 bases, leaving 2 bases not matched to a gene.

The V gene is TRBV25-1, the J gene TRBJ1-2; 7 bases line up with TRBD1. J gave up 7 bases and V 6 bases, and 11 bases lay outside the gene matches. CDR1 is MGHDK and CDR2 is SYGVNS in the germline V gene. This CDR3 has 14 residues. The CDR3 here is CASRGQTIDSGYTF. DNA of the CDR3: TGTGCCAGCAGGGGACAGACAATAGACTCTGGCTACACCTTC.

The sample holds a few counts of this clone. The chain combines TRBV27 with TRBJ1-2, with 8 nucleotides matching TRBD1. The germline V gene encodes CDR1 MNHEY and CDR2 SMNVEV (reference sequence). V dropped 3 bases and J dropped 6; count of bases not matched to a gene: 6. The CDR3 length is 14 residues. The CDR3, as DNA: TGTGCCAGCAGTTTGACAGGGGTCGGGCATGGCTACACCTTC. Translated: CASSLTGVGHGYTF.